The clone carrying this TCR beta chain was seen a handful of times. Antigen unknown. The deep-level immunoSEQ assay was used. The repertoire was sequenced with immunoSEQ multiplex PCR; TCRdb's copy has only in-frame clones and lacks some. The sample yields under 1,100,000 clones, 65% to 80% seen once. The source of the sample is a study of shared clonotypes between healthy human individuals. Study-level results: Naive subsets generally exceeded memory subsets in estimated richness.

The healthy adult donors were HIV-negative and reported no recent acute infections or vaccinations. CDR1 SGHRS and CDR2 YFSETQ come from the germline V gene. CDR3 size: 14 residues. The junction had 3 bases not matched to a gene; V was cut back by 0 bases and J by 8 bases. The TCR originated in a man between 18 and 35 years old in good health. The rearrangement uses TRBV5-1 and TRBJ2-1; 9 bases are a match to TRBD2. The sequenced sample was memory CD4+ T cells sorted from blood. Subset here: CD45RA-negative fraction. CDR3: CASSLVSGSHEQFF. CDR3 sequence (DNA): TGCGCCAGCAGCTTGGTTAGCGGGAGTCATGAGCAGTTCTTC.